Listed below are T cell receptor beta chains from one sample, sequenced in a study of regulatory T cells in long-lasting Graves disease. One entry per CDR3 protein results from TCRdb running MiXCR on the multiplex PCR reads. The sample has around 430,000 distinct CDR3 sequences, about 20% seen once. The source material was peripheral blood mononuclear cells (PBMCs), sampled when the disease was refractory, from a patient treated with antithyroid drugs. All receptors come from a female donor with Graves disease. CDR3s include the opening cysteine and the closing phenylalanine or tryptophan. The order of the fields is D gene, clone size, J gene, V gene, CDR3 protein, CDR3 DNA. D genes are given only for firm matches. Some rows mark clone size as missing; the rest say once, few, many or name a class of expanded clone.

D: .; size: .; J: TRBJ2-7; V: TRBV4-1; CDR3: CASSQGQREQYF; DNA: TGCGCCAGCAGCCAAGGGCAGCGCGAGCAGTACTTC
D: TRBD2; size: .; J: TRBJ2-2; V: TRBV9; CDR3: CASSGSGPNTGELFF; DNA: TGTGCCAGCAGCGGTAGCGGGCCGAACACCGGGGAGCTGTTTTTT
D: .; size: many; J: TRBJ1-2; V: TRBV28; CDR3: CASTVQSATYGYTF; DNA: TGTGCCAGCACCGTTCAGAGTGCAACCTATGGCTACACCTTC
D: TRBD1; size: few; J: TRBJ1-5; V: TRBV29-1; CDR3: CSVEEGGGGGQGSCNQPQHF; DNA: TGCAGCGTTGAAGAGGGGGGGGGAGGGGGACAGGGTTCTTGCAATCAGCCCCAGCATTTT
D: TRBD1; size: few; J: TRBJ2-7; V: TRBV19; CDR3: CASSIQGATDEQYF; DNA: TGTGCCAGTAGTATACAGGGGGCGACCGACGAGCAGTACTTC
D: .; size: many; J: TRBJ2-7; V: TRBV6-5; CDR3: CASSSLARNYEQYF; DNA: TGTGCCAGCAGTTCTCTAGCGCGTAACTACGAGCAGTACTTC
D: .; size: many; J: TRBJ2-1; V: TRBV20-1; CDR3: CSVPQPPRSYNEQFF; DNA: TGCAGTGTACCGCAGCCTCCCCGATCGTACAATGAGCAGTTCTTC
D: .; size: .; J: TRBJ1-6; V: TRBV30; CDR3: CAWTPGGNSPLHF; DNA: TGTGCCTGGACCCCGGGGGGGAATTCACCCCTCCACTTT
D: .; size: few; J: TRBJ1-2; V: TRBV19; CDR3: CASGSSNYGYTF; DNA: TGTGCCAGTGGATCCTCTAACTATGGCTACACCTTC
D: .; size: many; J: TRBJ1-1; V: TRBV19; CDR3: CASSMTAGAEAFF; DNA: TGTGCCAGTAGTATGACGGCAGGGGCTGAAGCTTTCTTT
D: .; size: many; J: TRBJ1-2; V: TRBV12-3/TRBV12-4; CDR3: CASSPGRTGYTF; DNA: TGTGCCAGCAGTCCAGGGAGGACTGGCTACACCTTC
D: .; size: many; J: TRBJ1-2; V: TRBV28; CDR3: CASSNQAVYGYTF; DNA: TGTGCCAGCAGTAACCAGGCCGTTTACGGCTACACCTTC
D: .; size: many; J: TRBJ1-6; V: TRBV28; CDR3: CASSKPLHF; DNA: TGTGCCAGTTCGAAACCCCTCCACTTT
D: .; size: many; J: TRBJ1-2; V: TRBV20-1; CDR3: CSARALLDSLETNYGYTF; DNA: TGCAGTGCTAGAGCTCTCCTTGACAGTCTTGAAACTAATTATGGCTACACCTTC
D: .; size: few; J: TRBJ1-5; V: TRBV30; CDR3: CAWSESRNQPQHF; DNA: TGTGCCTGGAGTGAGAGCCGCAATCAGCCCCAGCATTTT
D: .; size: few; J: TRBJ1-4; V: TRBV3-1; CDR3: CASSQVTLEKLFF; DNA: TGTGCCAGCAGCCAAGTGACCCTTGAAAAACTGTTTTTT
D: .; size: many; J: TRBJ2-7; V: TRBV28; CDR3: CASRIQTASYEQYF; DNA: TGTGCCAGCAGAATCCAGACAGCCTCCTACGAGCAGTACTTC